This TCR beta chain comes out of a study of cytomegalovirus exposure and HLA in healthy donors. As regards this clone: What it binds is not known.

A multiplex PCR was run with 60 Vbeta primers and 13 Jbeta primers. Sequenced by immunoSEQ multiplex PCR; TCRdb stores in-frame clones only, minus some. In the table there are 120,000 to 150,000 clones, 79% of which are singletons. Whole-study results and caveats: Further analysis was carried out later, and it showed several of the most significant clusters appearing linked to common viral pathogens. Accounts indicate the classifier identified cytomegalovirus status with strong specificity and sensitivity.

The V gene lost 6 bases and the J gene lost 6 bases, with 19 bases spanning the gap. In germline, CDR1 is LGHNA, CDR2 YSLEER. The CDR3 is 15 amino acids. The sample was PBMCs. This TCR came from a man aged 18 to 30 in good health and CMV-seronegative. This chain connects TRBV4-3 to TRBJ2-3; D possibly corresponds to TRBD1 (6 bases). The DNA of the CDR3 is TGCGCCAGCAGGTATACAGGGTCTCCCGGGGATACGCAGTATTTT. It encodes CASRYTGSPGDTQYF.